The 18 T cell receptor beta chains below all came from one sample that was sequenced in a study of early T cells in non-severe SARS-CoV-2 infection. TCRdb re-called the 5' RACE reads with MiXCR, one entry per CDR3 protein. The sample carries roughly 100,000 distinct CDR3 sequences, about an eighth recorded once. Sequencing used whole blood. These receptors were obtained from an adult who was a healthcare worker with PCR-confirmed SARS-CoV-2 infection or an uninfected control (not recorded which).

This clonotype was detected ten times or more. The CDR3 coding sequence is TGTGCCAGCAGTTACTCGACAGGGACCTACGAGCAGTACTTC. Translating it yields CASSYSTGTYEQYF. The chain recombines TRBV6-2 or TRBV6-3 with TRBJ2-7, with 7 bases aligning to TRBD1. The V segment lost 0 bases and the J segment 2 bases; nucleotides outside the gene matches: 1. The CDR3 covers 14 residues. Germline loops: CDR1 MNHEY, CDR2 SVGEGT.

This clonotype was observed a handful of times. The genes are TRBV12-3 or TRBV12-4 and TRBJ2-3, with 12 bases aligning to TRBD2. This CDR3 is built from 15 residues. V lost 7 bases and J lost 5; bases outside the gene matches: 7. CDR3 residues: CASTQSSGGGDTQYF. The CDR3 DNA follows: TGTGCCAGCACCCAGTCTAGCGGGGGGGGAGATACGCAGTATTTT.

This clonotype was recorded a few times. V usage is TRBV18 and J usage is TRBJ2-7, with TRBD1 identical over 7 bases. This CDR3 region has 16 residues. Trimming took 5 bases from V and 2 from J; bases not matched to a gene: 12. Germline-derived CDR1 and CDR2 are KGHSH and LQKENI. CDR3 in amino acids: CASSFDRARGTYEQYF. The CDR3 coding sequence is TGTGCCAGCTCATTTGACAGGGCCCGAGGCACCTACGAGCAGTACTTC.

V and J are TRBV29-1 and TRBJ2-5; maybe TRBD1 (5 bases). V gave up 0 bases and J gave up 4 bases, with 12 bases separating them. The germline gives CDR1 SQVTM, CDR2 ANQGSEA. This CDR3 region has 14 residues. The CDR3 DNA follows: TGCAGCGTTGAAGACAGGGTGTGGCGAGAGACCCAGTACTTC. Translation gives CSVEDRVWRETQYF.

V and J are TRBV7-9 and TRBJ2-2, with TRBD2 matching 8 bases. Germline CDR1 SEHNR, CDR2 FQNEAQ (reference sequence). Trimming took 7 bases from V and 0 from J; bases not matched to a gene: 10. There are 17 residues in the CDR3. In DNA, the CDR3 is TGTGCCAGCAACTGGAGCACTAGCGGTCCGAACACCGGGGAGCTGTTTTTT. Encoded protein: CASNWSTSGPNTGELFF.

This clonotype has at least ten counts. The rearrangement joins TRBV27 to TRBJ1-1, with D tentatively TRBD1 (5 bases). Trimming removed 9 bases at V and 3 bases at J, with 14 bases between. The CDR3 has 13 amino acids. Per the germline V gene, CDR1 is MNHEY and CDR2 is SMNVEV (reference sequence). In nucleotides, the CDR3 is TGTGCCAGACCCATGGGACGGGACACTGAAGCTTTCTTT. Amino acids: CARPMGRDTEAFF.

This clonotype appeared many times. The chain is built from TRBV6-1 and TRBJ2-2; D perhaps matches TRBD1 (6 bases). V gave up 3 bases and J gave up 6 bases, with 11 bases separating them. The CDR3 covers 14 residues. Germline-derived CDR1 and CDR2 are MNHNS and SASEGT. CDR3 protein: CASSDQGSAGELFF. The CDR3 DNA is TGTGCCAGCAGTGATCAGGGGAGTGCCGGGGAGCTGTTTTTT.

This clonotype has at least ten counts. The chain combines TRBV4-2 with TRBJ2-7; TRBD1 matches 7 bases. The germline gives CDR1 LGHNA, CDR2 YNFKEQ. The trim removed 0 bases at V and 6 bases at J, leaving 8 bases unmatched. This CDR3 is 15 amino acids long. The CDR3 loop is CASSQDRGGKGEQYF. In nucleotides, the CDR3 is TGTGCCAGCAGCCAAGATCGAGGGGGCAAGGGCGAGCAGTACTTC.

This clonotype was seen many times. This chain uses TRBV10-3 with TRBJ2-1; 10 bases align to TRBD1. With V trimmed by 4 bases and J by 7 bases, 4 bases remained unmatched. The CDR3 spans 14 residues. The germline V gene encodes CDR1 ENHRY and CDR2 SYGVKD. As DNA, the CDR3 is TGTGCCATCAGTGGACAGGGGGCCTGGAATGAGCAGTTCTTC. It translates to CAISGQGAWNEQFF.

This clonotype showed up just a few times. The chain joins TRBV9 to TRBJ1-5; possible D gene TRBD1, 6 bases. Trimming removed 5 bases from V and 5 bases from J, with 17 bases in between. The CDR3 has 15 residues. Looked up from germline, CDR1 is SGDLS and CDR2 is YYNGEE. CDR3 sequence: CASSPRGQRDQPQHF. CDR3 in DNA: TGTGCCAGCAGTCCGAGAGGACAGAGGGATCAGCCCCAGCATTTT.

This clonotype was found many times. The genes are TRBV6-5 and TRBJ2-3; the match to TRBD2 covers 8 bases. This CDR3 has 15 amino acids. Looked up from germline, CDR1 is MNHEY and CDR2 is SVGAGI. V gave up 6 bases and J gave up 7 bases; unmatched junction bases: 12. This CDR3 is CASRTQRGGVNTQYF. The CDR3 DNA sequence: TGTGCCAGCAGGACCCAACGGGGGGGAGTGAATACGCAGTATTTT.

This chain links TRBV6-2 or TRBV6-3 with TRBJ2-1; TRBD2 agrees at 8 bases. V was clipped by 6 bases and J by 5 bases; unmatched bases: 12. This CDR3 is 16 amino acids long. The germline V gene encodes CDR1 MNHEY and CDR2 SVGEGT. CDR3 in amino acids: CASSHTVASGHNEQFF. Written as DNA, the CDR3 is TGTGCCAGCAGCCACACGGTGGCTAGCGGGCACAATGAGCAGTTCTTC.

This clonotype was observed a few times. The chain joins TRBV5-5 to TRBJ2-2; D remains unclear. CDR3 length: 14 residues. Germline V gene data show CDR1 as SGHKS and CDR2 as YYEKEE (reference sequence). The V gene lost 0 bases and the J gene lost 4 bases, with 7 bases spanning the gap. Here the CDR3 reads CASSLDTVTGELFF. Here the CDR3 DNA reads TGTGCCAGCAGCTTGGACACCGTCACCGGGGAGCTGTTTTTT.

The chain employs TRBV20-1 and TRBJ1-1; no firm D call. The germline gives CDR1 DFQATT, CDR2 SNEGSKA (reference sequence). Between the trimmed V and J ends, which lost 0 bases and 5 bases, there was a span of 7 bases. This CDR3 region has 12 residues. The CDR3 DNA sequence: TGCAGTGCTAGAGACCCTACTACTGAAGCTTTCTTT. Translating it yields CSARDPTTEAFF.

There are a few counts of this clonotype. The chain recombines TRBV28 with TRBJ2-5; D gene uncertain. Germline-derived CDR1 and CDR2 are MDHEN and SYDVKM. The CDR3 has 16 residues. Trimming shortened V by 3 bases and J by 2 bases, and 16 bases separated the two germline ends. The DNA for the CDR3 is TGTGCCAGCAGTTTTGGGATAAGGAACGGGCAAGAGACCCAGTACTTC. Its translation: CASSFGIRNGQETQYF. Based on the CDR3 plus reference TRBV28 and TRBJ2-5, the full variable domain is DVKVTQSSRYLVKRTGEKVFLECVQDMDHENMFWYRQDPGLGLRLIYFSYDVKMKEKGDIPEGYSVSREKKERFSLILESASTNQTSMYLCASSFGIRNGQETQYFGPGTRLLVL.

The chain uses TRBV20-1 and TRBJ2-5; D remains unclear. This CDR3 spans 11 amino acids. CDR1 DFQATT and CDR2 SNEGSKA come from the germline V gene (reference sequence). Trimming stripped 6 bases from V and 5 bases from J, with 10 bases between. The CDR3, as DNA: TGCAGTGCCCACCCCGGGGAGACCCAGTACTTC. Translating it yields CSAHPGETQYF.

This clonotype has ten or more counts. CDR3 residues: CASSLEAAGELFF. The DNA of the CDR3 is TGCGCCAGCAGCCTTGAGGCGGCCGGGGAGCTGTTTTTT. The genes are TRBV5-1 and TRBJ2-2; D not resolved. Germline V gene sequence: CDR1 SGHRS, CDR2 YFSETQ. CDR3 size: 13 residues. Between the trimmed V and J ends, which lost 4 bases and 6 bases, there was a span of 10 bases.

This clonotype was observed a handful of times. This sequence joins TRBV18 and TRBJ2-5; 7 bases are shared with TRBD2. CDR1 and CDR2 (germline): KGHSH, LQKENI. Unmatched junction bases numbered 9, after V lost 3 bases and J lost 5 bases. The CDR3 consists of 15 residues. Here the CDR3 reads CASSPPRGGDETQYF. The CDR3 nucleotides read TGTGCCAGCTCACCTCCAAGGGGAGGGGATGAGACCCAGTACTTC.